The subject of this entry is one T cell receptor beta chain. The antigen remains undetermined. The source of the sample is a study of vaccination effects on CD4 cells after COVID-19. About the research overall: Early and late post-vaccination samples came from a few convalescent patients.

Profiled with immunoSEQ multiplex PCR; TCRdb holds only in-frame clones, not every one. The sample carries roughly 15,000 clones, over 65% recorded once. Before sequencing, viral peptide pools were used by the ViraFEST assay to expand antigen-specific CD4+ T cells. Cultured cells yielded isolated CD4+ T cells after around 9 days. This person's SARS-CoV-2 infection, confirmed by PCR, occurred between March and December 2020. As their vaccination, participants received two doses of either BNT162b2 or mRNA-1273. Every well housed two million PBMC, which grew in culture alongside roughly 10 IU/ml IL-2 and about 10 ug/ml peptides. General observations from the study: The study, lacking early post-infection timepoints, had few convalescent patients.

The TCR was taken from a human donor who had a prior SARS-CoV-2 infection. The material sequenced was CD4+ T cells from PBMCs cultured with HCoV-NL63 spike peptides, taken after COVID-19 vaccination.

The CDR3 protein is CASSFGRSYNEQFF. The CDR3 DNA reads as TGTGCCAGTAGTTTCGGTCGCTCCTACAATGAGCAGTTCTTC. The chain recombines TRBV2 with TRBJ2-1, with D unclear. Trimming shortened V by 9 bases and J by 0 bases, and 12 bases separated the two germline ends. The germline CDR1 and CDR2 sequences are SNHLY and FYNNEI. The CDR3 has 14 residues.